The 29 T cell receptor beta chains listed next were all sequenced from one sample in a study of T-cell reconstitution after alpha-beta-depleted transplantation in children (dated by TCRdb to 2016 to 2018). What this sample's treatment or condition label stands for: allogeneic hematopoietic cell transplantation with graft depleted of TCRalphabeta T cells and CD19 B cells. The library was generated by PCR. The instrument was an Illumina HiSeq 2500. Molecular barcoding was employed in the preparation of TCR libraries, with unique molecular identifiers being used to normalize TCRbeta repertoire quantification. TCRdb cleaned the public reads at Q25 with fastp, built clones with MiXCR and kept in-frame beta chains. Every distinct CDR3 protein forms one entry, paired with its most common genes and DNA. The sample records a few hundred thousand distinct CDR3 sequences, 13% of which are singletons. Roughly 2.3% of the sample rests with the top ten.

Sequencing used PBMCs, mostly from graft donor cells, obtained 360 days after TCRalphabeta/CD19-depleted stem cell transplant. These receptor sequences come from a male patient between 5 and 17 years old who had a stem cell transplant for acute myeloid leukemia, so the T cells may come from the graft donor.

The rearrangement joins TRBV5-5 to TRBJ2-5; D not certain. Trimming stripped 2 bases from V and 1 base from J, with 9 bases between. This CDR3 has 14 residues. The V gene's germline CDR1 is SGHKS and CDR2 YYEKEE (reference sequence). The CDR3 region is CASSLLPGQETQYF. CDR3 DNA sequence: TGTGCCAGCAGCTTATTACCGGGCCAAGAGACCCAGTACTTC.

V gene TRBV5-1 combines with J gene TRBJ2-5; no firm D call. CDR3 size: 12 residues. CDR1 SGHRS and CDR2 YFSETQ come from the germline V gene. V lost 4 bases, J lost 5 bases, and 9 bases lay in between. The CDR3 is CASSLEMETQYF. The CDR3 bases are TGCGCCAGCAGCCTTGAGATGGAGACCCAGTACTTC.

The chain recombines TRBV11-2 with TRBJ2-3, with D uncertain. The CDR3 totals 13 residues. Per the germline V gene, CDR1 is SGHAT and CDR2 is FQNNGV. Trimming left V 2 bases short and J 2 bases short, with 5 bases between. The CDR3 sequence is CASSLHFTDTQYF. In DNA form, the CDR3 reads TGTGCCAGCAGCTTACACTTCACAGATACGCAGTATTTT.

In the case of this clonotype: A junction end diverges from the germline sequence, so it may reflect a read error. The chain couples TRBV3-1 to TRBJ2-1; maybe TRBD2 (6 bases). Germline CDR1 reads LGHDT; CDR2 reads YNNKEL (reference sequence). There are 19 residues in the CDR3. The DNA of the CDR3 is TGTGCCAGCAGCAAAGAGCTTCGTCGGGGGATGAGCTCCTACAATGAGCAGTTCTTC. Protein sequence: CASSKELRRGMSSYNEQFF.

There are many counts of this clonotype. The chain is built from TRBV11-3 and TRBJ2-2, with a possible D match to TRBD1 (6 bases). Deletions cut 5 bases from V and 5 bases from J, with 18 bases between. This CDR3 has 16 amino acids. Germline CDR1 reads SGHNT; CDR2 reads YENEEA. CDR3 loop: CASSPEGGVDTGELFF. In nucleotides, the CDR3 is TGTGCCAGCAGCCCAGAAGGGGGAGTCGATACCGGGGAGCTGTTTTTT.

The rearrangement uses TRBV28 and TRBJ1-1; TRBD1 agrees at 8 bases. The CDR3 runs to 16 residues. The V gene end was trimmed by 1 base and the J gene end by 3 bases; junction bases not matched to a gene: 7. Germline V gives CDR1 MDHEN, CDR2 SYDVKM. CDR3 sequence (DNA): TGTGCCAGCAGTTTATTTCAGGGGGCTGGGTACACTGAAGCTTTCTTT. As protein: CASSLFQGAGYTEAFF.

This clonotype was seen a few times. DNA for the CDR3: TGTGCCAGTAGTATGTACAGGAACACTGAAGCTTTCTTT. Amino acid sequence: CASSMYRNTEAFF. The V gene is TRBV19, the J gene TRBJ1-1, with D hard to call. The CDR3 runs to 13 residues. Germline V gene sequence: CDR1 LNHDA, CDR2 SQIVND (reference sequence). Trimming shortened V by 3 bases and J by 1 base, and 6 bases separated the two germline ends.

The rearrangement links TRBV28 to TRBJ2-7; D ambiguous. The CDR3 totals 14 residues. The germline V and J ends were trimmed by 2 bases and 1 base, with 9 bases remaining between them. Germline-derived CDR1 and CDR2 are MDHEN and SYDVKM. The CDR3 DNA follows: TGTGCCAGCAGTTTACCCGACACGTCCTACGAGCAGTACTTC. It specifies CASSLPDTSYEQYF.

This clonotype showed up just a few times. The rearrangement links TRBV4-3 to TRBJ2-7, with 14 bases that match TRBD2. V lost 1 base to trimming and J lost 4 bases; unmatched junction nucleotides: 15. Germline lookup yields CDR1 LGHNA and CDR2 YSLEER. There are 20 residues in the CDR3. DNA for the CDR3: TGCGCCAGCAGCCAAGTGTTGCATCAGGGACTAGCGGGAGAATCTTACGAGCAGTACTTC. This encodes CASSQVLHQGLAGESYEQYF.

This clonotype was seen a handful of times. The chain links TRBV20-1 to TRBJ1-3, with a tentative D call TRBD1 (5 bases). Per germline, CDR1 DFQATT and CDR2 SNEGSKA (reference sequence). The CDR3 covers 14 residues. Trimming removed 6 bases at V and 4 bases at J, with 16 bases between. The CDR3 here is CSAPGTPPGNTIYF. The CDR3 DNA reads TGCAGTGCCCCCGGGACCCCACCAGGAAACACCATATATTTT.

There are many counts of this clonotype. This sequence joins TRBV5-1 and TRBJ2-7; 10 positions agree with TRBD1. The CDR3 extends over 14 amino acids. With V trimmed by 3 bases and J by 2 bases, 2 bases remained unmatched. Germline V gives CDR1 SGHRS, CDR2 YFSETQ. This chain's CDR3 is CASSSGTGAYEQYF. CDR3 in DNA: TGCGCCAGCAGCTCAGGGACAGGGGCCTACGAGCAGTACTTC.

This chain joins TRBV18 and TRBJ1-2; 10 nucleotides match TRBD1. V dropped 3 bases and J dropped 4; count of bases not matched to a gene: 5. The CDR3 spans 15 residues. Per the germline V gene, CDR1 is KGHSH and CDR2 is LQKENI. CDR3 in DNA: TGTGCCAGCTCACCGACAGGGGGCGAAGTCTATGGCTACACCTTC. Translation gives CASSPTGGEVYGYTF.

This clonotype was seen at least ten times. The chain is built from TRBV19 and TRBJ1-5, with unresolved D. CDR3 length equals 12 residues. Deletions cut 5 bases from V and 5 bases from J, with 7 bases between. Germline CDR1 and CDR2: LNHDA and SQIVND (reference sequence). The CDR3 nucleotides are TGTGCCAGTAGTTTCGGGGATCAGCCCCAGCATTTT. Protein: CASSFGDQPQHF.

This clonotype has a handful of counts. J is TRBJ1-4 and V is TRBV6-5; no definite D call. The V gene lost 2 bases and the J gene lost 0 bases, with 19 bases spanning the gap. The CDR3 has 19 residues. Per germline, CDR1 MNHEY and CDR2 SVGAGI. CDR3 sequence reads: CASSYPVARLMSTNEKLFF. In DNA form, the CDR3 reads TGTGCCAGCAGTTACCCTGTGGCTCGACTGATGTCAACTAATGAAAAACTGTTTTTT.

This clonotype was observed a few times. The chain is built from TRBV6-5 and TRBJ2-1, with D unresolved. This CDR3 comprises 14 residues. From germline, CDR1 is MNHEY and CDR2 SVGAGI. The V end lost 0 bases, the J end lost 6 bases, and 9 bases lay between the germline ends. In nucleotides, the CDR3 is TGTGCCAGCAGTTACTCCGGTCCTCTCAATGAGCAGTTCTTC. Its protein product is CASSYSGPLNEQFF.

The V call is TRBV11-2, the J call TRBJ2-1; TRBD2 matches 13 bases. Germline V gene lookup returns CDR1 SGHAT and CDR2 FQNNGV. The CDR3 is 15 residues long. The V and J ends lost 5 bases and 8 bases, in that order; junction bases with no gene match: 6. CDR3 sequence (DNA): TGTGCCAGCAGCCGGGGACTAGCGGGACTACATGAGCAGTTCTTC. Its protein product is CASSRGLAGLHEQFF.

The chain is built from TRBV5-1 and TRBJ2-3, with D perhaps matching TRBD2 (6 bases). The CDR3 contains 15 residues. The germline V and J ends were trimmed by 6 bases and 2 bases, with 16 bases remaining between them. Germline values: CDR1 SGHRS, CDR2 YFSETQ. Here the CDR3 reads CASTSGWGLTDTQYF. For the CDR3, the DNA is TGCGCCAGCACCTCGGGGTGGGGACTCACAGATACGCAGTATTTT.

This clonotype occurred once. The rearrangement links TRBV28 to TRBJ2-7; 7 bases align to TRBD1. CDR3 length equals 19 residues. The V and J ends lost 2 bases and 0 bases, in that order; junction bases with no gene match: 16. CDR1 is MDHEN and CDR2 is SYDVKM in the germline V gene. In nucleotides, the CDR3 is TGTGCCAGCAGTTTACAGCGTGGCGTTCAAGACAGGGACTCCTACGAGCAGTACTTC. Its protein is CASSLQRGVQDRDSYEQYF.

Many counts were recorded for this clonotype. The genes are TRBV20-1 and TRBJ2-1; 9 nucleotides match TRBD2. The germline CDR1 and CDR2 sequences are DFQATT and SNEGSKA (reference sequence). V lost 3 bases to trimming and J lost 0 bases; unmatched junction nucleotides: 6. The length of the CDR3 is 16 residues. The CDR3 nucleotides read TGCAGTGCTAGGAGCCTAGCGGGACTCTCCTACAATGAGCAGTTCTTC. It yields the protein CSARSLAGLSYNEQFF.

The CDR3 protein is CASSFYQGQGWDEQYF. Here the CDR3 DNA reads TGTGCCAGCAGCTTTTATCAGGGACAGGGATGGGACGAGCAGTACTTC. The V and J genes are TRBV7-6 and TRBJ2-7; 9 bases are shared with TRBD1. Germline CDR1 and CDR2: SGHVS and FNYEAQ. V shed 3 bases, J shed 5 bases, and the junction held 11 bases outside the gene matches. This CDR3 is built from 16 residues.

In this sample, this clonotype turned up a few times. The chain couples TRBV15 to TRBJ2-1; 8 bases fit TRBD2. CDR1 is LNHNV and CDR2 is YYDKDF in the germline V gene (reference sequence). The CDR3 runs to 16 residues. V dropped 4 bases and J dropped 4; count of bases not matched to a gene: 9. The CDR3, as DNA: TGTGCCACCAGCACAGGACTAGCTTCCTTATACAATGAGCAGTTCTTC. It encodes CATSTGLASLYNEQFF.

The chain recombines TRBV7-2 with TRBJ2-7; 9 bases map to TRBD2. Germline values: CDR1 SGHTA, CDR2 FQGNSA. V shed 0 bases, J shed 3 bases, and the junction held 6 bases outside the gene matches. The CDR3 sequence is 16 residues long. CDR3 DNA sequence: TGTGCCAGCAGCTTAGCGGTGACTAGCGGATTCTACGAGCAGTACTTC. It is translated as CASSLAVTSGFYEQYF.

Many counts were recorded for this clonotype. The chain has TRBV27 and TRBJ2-7; TRBD1 might be the D (6 bases). V was trimmed by 3 bases and J by 3 bases, leaving 9 bases between them. Germline CDR1 is MNHEY and CDR2 is SMNVEV (reference sequence). This CDR3 contains 13 residues. The CDR3 bases are TGTGCCAGCAGTTTCGTAGGGGGCTACGAGCAGTACTTC. The encoded protein is CASSFVGGYEQYF.

This clonotype came up a few times. The rearrangement uses TRBV5-1 and TRBJ2-1; the D is unclear. The CDR3 contains 13 residues. In germline, CDR1 is SGHRS, CDR2 YFSETQ. The V and J ends lost 0 bases and 7 bases respectively, with 8 bases between them. The CDR3 region has the DNA TGCGCCAGCAGCTTGGCCTGGCAAAATGAGCAGTTCTTC. This encodes CASSLAWQNEQFF.

This rearrangement joins TRBV29-1 to TRBJ1-2, with TRBD1 as a possible D gene (6 bases). Trimming cost V 4 bases and J 8 bases, with 14 bases left between them. Germline V gene lookup returns CDR1 SQVTM and CDR2 ANQGSEA. This CDR3 is 12 amino acids long. Here the CDR3 reads CSVGRTADGYTF. The DNA of the CDR3 is TGCAGCGTTGGTAGGACAGCCGACGGCTACACCTTC. Looking up the rest from reference TRBV29-1 and TRBJ1-2 gives the full variable domain: SAVISQKPSRDICQRGTSLTIQCQVDSQVTMMFWYRQQPGQSLTLIATANQGSEATYESGFVIDKFPISRPNLTFSTLTVSNMSPEDSSIYLCSVGRTADGYTFGSGTRLTVV.

This clonotype was counted a few times. This chain joins TRBV20-1 and TRBJ2-7; D remains ambiguous. The CDR3 is 14 amino acids. V dropped 3 bases and J dropped 2 bases, with 14 bases sitting between them. Germline V gene data show CDR1 as DFQATT and CDR2 as SNEGSKA (reference sequence). The chain's CDR3 is CSARRPGSPYEQYF. CDR3 DNA: TGCAGTGCTAGGCGCCCAGGCAGCCCCTACGAGCAGTACTTC.

In this sample, this clonotype turned up a few times. This rearrangement joins TRBV24-1 to TRBJ2-3; D tentatively reads TRBD1 or TRBD2 (7 bases each). Trimming cost V 4 bases and J 4 bases, with 11 bases left between them. This CDR3 spans 14 amino acids. Per germline, CDR1 KGHDR and CDR2 SFDVKD. Here the CDR3 reads CATSDRGGADTQYF. CDR3 nucleotides: TGTGCCACCAGTGACAGGGGGGGCGCAGATACGCAGTATTTT.

The rearrangement joins TRBV28 to TRBJ2-7; 12 nucleotides align to TRBD1. The CDR3 has 13 amino acids. Germline V gene sequence: CDR1 MDHEN, CDR2 SYDVKM. Losses at the gene ends were 8 bases for V and 3 bases for J; bases not matched to a gene: 2. CDR3 sequence (DNA): TGTGCCAGCCGGGACAGGGGGCACTACGAGCAGTACTTC. It is translated as CASRDRGHYEQYF.

This clonotype was seen a few times. J is TRBJ1-1 and V is TRBV24-1; TRBD1 is a possible D gene (5 bases). The CDR3 loop spans 13 amino acids. Deletions cut 3 bases from V and 10 bases from J, with 14 bases between. Germline loops: CDR1 KGHDR, CDR2 SFDVKD. CDR3 region: CATSDVGVRGAFF. Written as DNA, the CDR3 is TGTGCCACCAGTGATGTGGGCGTGAGGGGAGCTTTCTTT.